The 30 T cell receptor beta chains below were found in one sample sequenced in a study of T cell changes during pregnancy in multiple sclerosis. Profiled with immunoSEQ multiplex PCR; TCRdb holds only in-frame clones, not every one. This sample yields 30,000 to 40,000 clones, of which approximately 90% are seen a single time; 2.5% to 3% belongs to the top ten. Specimen: CD4+ T cells from peripheral blood mononuclear cells, collected in the third trimester of pregnancy. These receptors all stem from a female donor in good health, enrolled as a control in a pregnancy study.

V usage is TRBV7-2 and J usage is TRBJ1-1; TRBD1 is a possible D gene (6 bases). V dropped 7 bases and J dropped 7 bases, with 16 bases sitting between them. Germline-derived CDR1 and CDR2 are SGHTA and FQGNSA. This CDR3 is built from 13 residues. This chain's CDR3 is CASTTTGFSEAFF. The CDR3, as DNA: TGTGCCAGCACCACCACAGGGTTCAGTGAAGCTTTCTTT.

The rearrangement links TRBV30 to TRBJ2-7; TRBD1 matches 8 bases. V lost 6 bases, J lost 3 bases, and 19 bases stayed unmatched. There are 17 residues in the CDR3. CDR1 is GTSNPN, CDR2 SVGIG, per germline (reference sequence). This CDR3 is CACTRRKTGDLGYEQYF. The CDR3 region has the DNA TGTGCCTGCACCCGCCGAAAGACAGGGGATTTGGGCTACGAGCAGTACTTC.

The chain couples TRBV5-1 to TRBJ2-3, with TRBD2 matching over 8 bases. V shed 4 bases, J shed 1 base, and the junction held 8 bases outside the gene matches. The CDR3 is 16 residues long. Germline loops: CDR1 SGHRS, CDR2 YFSETQ. The CDR3 DNA is TGCGCCAGCAGCAGCCCAGCGGGGGCCCGCACAGATACGCAGTATTTT. This translates into CASSSPAGARTDTQYF.

The rearrangement links TRBV27 to TRBJ1-3; D ambiguous. The CDR3 has 18 amino acids. Between the trimmed V and J ends, which lost 0 bases and 0 bases, there was a span of 15 bases. Germline V gene data show CDR1 as MNHEY and CDR2 as SMNVEV (reference sequence). The CDR3 here is CASSLSMVRSDSGNTIYF. The CDR3 DNA follows: TGTGCCAGCAGTTTATCGATGGTCAGGTCAGACTCTGGAAACACCATATATTTT.

The V gene is TRBV19, the J gene TRBJ2-3; 14 nucleotides agree with TRBD2. CDR3 length: 17 residues. Trimming took 3 bases from V and 6 from J; bases not matched to a gene: 8. Germline CDR1 LNHDA, CDR2 SQIVND (reference sequence). The CDR3 DNA sequence: TGTGCCAGTAGTATCCCGGGACTAGCGGGGGCCCACGATACGCAGTATTTT. Its protein is CASSIPGLAGAHDTQYF.

The J gene is TRBJ2-1, the V gene TRBV6-6; TRBD2 matches at 7 bases. The V segment lost 6 bases and the J segment 9 bases; nucleotides outside the gene matches: 17. Per germline, CDR1 MNHNY and CDR2 SVGAGI (reference sequence). The CDR3 totals 16 residues. The CDR3 DNA reads TGTGCCAGCAGCAAGGGTCTAGCGGAGCGTGACCGTGAGCAGTTCTTC. It specifies CASSKGLAERDREQFF.

The rearrangement uses TRBV15 and TRBJ2-7, with D possibly matching TRBD1 (6 bases). The CDR3 spans 18 residues. Looked up from germline, CDR1 is LNHNV and CDR2 is YYDKDF (reference sequence). The V end lost 1 base, the J end lost 0 bases, and 19 bases lay between the germline ends. The CDR3 sequence is CATSRAGRPGDISYEQYF. The CDR3 bases are TGTGCCACCAGCAGAGCCGGAAGGCCCGGGGACATCTCCTACGAGCAGTACTTC.

V gene TRBV5-1 combines with J gene TRBJ1-1; D not resolved. V was trimmed by 4 bases and J by 1 base, leaving 14 bases between them. This CDR3 spans 15 amino acids. Germline V gene data show CDR1 as SGHRS and CDR2 as YFSETQ. CDR3 bases: TGCGCCAGCAGCCCGCTTGACACTCGGAACACTGAAGCTTTCTTT. Translating gives CASSPLDTRNTEAFF. Looking up the rest from reference TRBV5-1 and TRBJ1-1 gives the full variable domain: KAGVTQTPRYLIKTRGQQVTLSCSPISGHRSVSWYQQTPGQGLQFLFEYFSETQRNKGNFPGRFSGRQFSNSRSEMNVSTLELGDSALYLCASSPLDTRNTEAFFGQGTRLTVV.

The chain recombines TRBV5-4 with TRBJ2-5, with 14 bases that match TRBD2. The V segment lost 4 bases and the J segment 4 bases; nucleotides outside the gene matches: 6. CDR3 length: 16 amino acids. Germline values: CDR1 SGHNT, CDR2 YYREEE (reference sequence). The CDR3 reads CASSLGLAGGLETQYF. The DNA for the CDR3 is TGTGCCAGCAGCCTTGGACTAGCGGGAGGTCTAGAGACCCAGTACTTC. Full variable domain (remainder filled in from reference TRBV5-4 and TRBJ2-5): ETGVTQSPTHLIKTRGQQVTLRCSSQSGHNTVSWYQQALGQGPQFIFQYYREEENGRGNFPPRFSGLQFPNYSSELNVNALELDDSALYLCASSLGLAGGLETQYFGPGTRLLVL.

The V gene is TRBV5-4, the J gene TRBJ1-1; the D gene is possibly TRBD1 (5 bases). Trimming took off 6 bases at V and 1 base at J, with 13 bases between the two ends. CDR1 and CDR2 from the germline V gene are SGHNT and YYREEE (reference sequence). This CDR3 is 14 amino acids long. CDR3 in amino acids: CASKETATNTEAFF. The CDR3 DNA reads as TGTGCCAGCAAAGAGACAGCGACGAACACTGAAGCTTTCTTT.

This chain joins TRBV9 and TRBJ1-4; 8 nucleotides agree with TRBD1. J lost 8 bases, V lost 0 bases, and 3 bases had no gene match. The CDR3 contains 14 residues. Germline CDR1 is SGDLS and CDR2 is YYNGEE. As DNA, the CDR3 is TGTGCCAGCAGCGTAGGGCAGGGGGCAGAAAAACTGTTTTTT. Translation gives CASSVGQGAEKLFF.

V gene TRBV19 combines with J gene TRBJ2-1; 11 bases line up with TRBD2. The CDR3 spans 15 residues. CDR1 and CDR2 (germline): LNHDA, SQIVND (reference sequence). V was clipped by 7 bases and J by 6 bases; unmatched bases: 8. Here the CDR3 reads CASTDLAGGPNEQFF. In nucleotides, the CDR3 is TGTGCCAGTACTGACCTAGCGGGAGGACCCAATGAGCAGTTCTTC.

As DNA, the CDR3 is TGTGCCAGCAGTAAGACAGTCCCGAACACTGAAGCTTTCTTT. Translated, it gives CASSKTVPNTEAFF. The chain couples TRBV27 to TRBJ1-1; D might be TRBD1 (5 bases). With 5 bases removed from V and 1 base from J, the gap between germline ends came to 11 bases. Germline V gene lookup returns CDR1 MNHEY and CDR2 SMNVEV (reference sequence). The CDR3 covers 14 residues.

There are a few counts of this clone. The chain uses TRBV7-9 and TRBJ1-5; D not certain. The CDR3 runs 14 residues. From germline, CDR1 is SEHNR and CDR2 FQNEAQ (reference sequence). Trimming took 5 bases from V and 6 from J, leaving 14 bases between them. The CDR3 sequence is CASSPDLLGQPQHF. The CDR3 DNA sequence: TGTGCCAGCAGCCCCGACTTGTTAGGTCAGCCCCAGCATTTT.

The rearrangement links TRBV18 to TRBJ2-1, with D maybe TRBD1 (6 bases). The germline gives CDR1 KGHSH, CDR2 LQKENI. The CDR3 contains 15 residues. V was trimmed by 1 base and J by 1 base, leaving 8 bases between them. CDR3 protein: CASSPRQASYNEQFF. CDR3 nucleotide sequence: TGTGCCAGCTCACCACGACAGGCATCCTACAATGAGCAGTTCTTC.

In DNA form, the CDR3 reads TGTGCCAGTAAAACGAGAGAGGGGGCGAACACTGAAGCTTTCTTT. Amino acid sequence: CASKTREGANTEAFF. The V and J genes are TRBV19 and TRBJ1-1, with TRBD1 matching 7 bases. Germline assignment: CDR1 LNHDA and CDR2 SQIVND (reference sequence). V trimming: 7 bases; J trimming: 1 base; junction bases outside the gene matches: 9. The CDR3 runs 15 residues.

Written as DNA, the CDR3 is TGTGCCAGCAGTCGGCCGGGACATGGAAACACCATATATTTT. Encoded protein: CASSRPGHGNTIYF. This chain joins TRBV6-5 and TRBJ1-3; tentative D call: TRBD1 (6 bases). The germline CDR1 and CDR2 sequences are MNHEY and SVGAGI. With 5 bases removed from V and 3 bases from J, the gap between germline ends came to 11 bases. CDR3 size: 14 residues.

This sequence joins TRBV28 and TRBJ1-5; 9 nucleotides agree with TRBD1. J gave up 6 bases and V 2 bases, and 8 bases lay outside the gene matches. This CDR3 is built from 16 residues. CDR1 and CDR2 from the germline V gene are MDHEN and SYDVKM. In DNA, the CDR3 is TGTGCCAGCAGTTTAGCCTCTACAGGGGGCTTTCAGCCCCAGCATTTT. Amino acids: CASSLASTGGFQPQHF.

The chain employs TRBV7-9 and TRBJ2-5; TRBD2 matches at 13 bases. The CDR3 has 17 amino acids. The germline V gene encodes CDR1 SEHNR and CDR2 FQNEAQ (reference sequence). With V trimmed by 6 bases and J by 5 bases, 12 bases remained unmatched. In DNA, the CDR3 is TGTGCCAGCAGTTTCGGACTAGCGGGGGCCGTGATGGAGACCCAGTACTTC. It specifies CASSFGLAGAVMETQYF.

This sequence joins TRBV7-2 and TRBJ2-1; D perhaps matches TRBD1 (6 bases). The germline CDR1 and CDR2 sequences are SGHTA and FQGNSA. The germline V and J ends were trimmed by 1 base and 8 bases, with 12 bases remaining between them. The CDR3 totals 14 residues. CDR3 DNA: TGTGCCAGCAGCTTAGTCCCAGGGGTATATGAGCAGTTCTTC. Protein sequence: CASSLVPGVYEQFF.

The CDR3 DNA is TGTGCCAGCAGTCGGACAGAGCCGAACACCGGGGAGCTGTTTTTT. Amino acids: CASSRTEPNTGELFF. This chain connects TRBV28 to TRBJ2-2, with D possibly being TRBD1 (6 bases). The CDR3 spans 15 residues. V was shortened by 5 bases and J by 0 bases, with 10 bases between the two germline ends. The germline gives CDR1 MDHEN, CDR2 SYDVKM.

This clone was found once. This chain uses TRBV27 with TRBJ2-3; 12 bases are shared with TRBD2. V lost 5 bases to trimming and J lost 6 bases; unmatched junction nucleotides: 6. The germline CDR1 and CDR2 sequences are MNHEY and SMNVEV (reference sequence). There are 15 residues in the CDR3. The CDR3 sequence: CASSPPGLAGDTQYF. The CDR3 coding sequence is TGTGCCAGCAGTCCCCCGGGACTAGCGGGCGATACGCAGTATTTT.

The V and J genes are TRBV6-6 and TRBJ2-5; D remains unclear. The CDR3 has 11 amino acids. V lost 6 bases to trimming and J lost 2 bases, with 4 bases between them. Germline CDR1 MNHNY, CDR2 SVGAGI (reference sequence). CDR3 in DNA: TGTGCCAGCAGGCGACAAGAGACCCAGTACTTC. It codes for CASRRQETQYF.

The chain recombines TRBV5-6 with TRBJ1-4; 10 bases map to TRBD1. Germline values: CDR1 SGHDT, CDR2 YYEEEE. J was trimmed by 8 bases and V by 5 bases; bases with no gene match: 12. The CDR3 spans 16 residues. CDR3 sequence: CASSLFDRGPEEKLFF. CDR3 in DNA: TGTGCCAGCAGTTTATTCGACAGGGGGCCTGAGGAAAAACTGTTTTTT.

V usage is TRBV6-1 and J usage is TRBJ1-2, with no clear D. Between the trimmed V and J ends, which lost 0 bases and 4 bases, there was a span of 12 bases. From germline, CDR1 is MNHNS and CDR2 SASEGT. This CDR3 spans 15 amino acids. This chain's CDR3 is CASSEARLGTYGYTF. The CDR3 bases are TGTGCCAGCAGTGAAGCGCGGTTAGGAACCTATGGCTACACCTTC.

The V gene is TRBV7-3, the J gene TRBJ2-2; 10 bases are shared with TRBD1. CDR3 length equals 18 residues. Trimming at V came to 5 bases and at J to 5 bases, leaving 14 bases not matched to a gene. The germline gives CDR1 SGHTA, CDR2 FQGTGA. The CDR3 sequence is CASSPNPRTGGETGELFF. For the CDR3, the DNA is TGTGCCAGCAGCCCTAACCCTCGGACAGGGGGGGAGACCGGGGAGCTGTTTTTT.

This clone was seen a handful of times. Distinct nucleotide sequences in the sample also encode this CDR3. V gene TRBV7-9 combines with J gene TRBJ1-1; D is unclear. Trimming pared 1 base from V and 0 bases from J, leaving 3 bases between. Germline CDR1 and CDR2: SEHNR and FQNEAQ (reference sequence). The CDR3 sequence is 13 residues long. CDR3 loop: CASSLDMNTEAFF. The CDR3 bases are TGTGCCAGCAGCTTAGATATGAACACTGAAGCTTTCTTT. Together with reference TRBV7-9 and TRBJ1-1, the CDR3 gives the full variable domain: DTGVSQNPRHKITKRGQNVTFRCDPISEHNRLYWYRQTLGQGPEFLTYFQNEAQLEKSRLLSDRFSAERPKGSFSTLEIQRTEQGDSAMYLCASSLDMNTEAFFGQGTRLTVV.

The chain joins TRBV2 to TRBJ2-7; tentatively, D is TRBD2 (6 bases). The ends were cut back, 7 bases at V and 0 bases at J, with 13 bases in the middle. In germline, CDR1 is SNHLY, CDR2 FYNNEI. The CDR3 sequence is 14 residues long. In DNA, the CDR3 is TGTGCCAGCAAATCGGGGGTGAGCTCCTACGAGCAGTACTTC. Translated, it gives CASKSGVSSYEQYF.

This clone was detected a few times. J is TRBJ1-6 and V is TRBV9; the D gene is possibly TRBD1 (6 bases). Germline values: CDR1 SGDLS, CDR2 YYNGEE. The CDR3 is made up of 13 amino acids. The V gene lost 2 bases and the J gene lost 9 bases, with 9 bases spanning the gap. CDR3 in amino acids: CASSVDSRSPLHF. The CDR3 coding sequence is TGTGCCAGCAGCGTGGACAGTCGTTCACCCCTCCACTTT.

The table lists this clone with a count of one. The J gene is TRBJ1-1, the V gene TRBV5-6; a possible D gene is TRBD1 (5 bases). The length of the CDR3 is 14 residues. The V end lost 0 bases, the J end lost 5 bases, and 11 bases lay between the germline ends. The germline gives CDR1 SGHDT, CDR2 YYEEEE. CDR3 region: CASSLAGGWTEAFF. The CDR3 bases are TGTGCCAGCAGCTTGGCCGGGGGATGGACTGAAGCTTTCTTT.